A selection of T cell receptor beta chains follows, all from one sample in a study of OX40 agonist ivuxolimab in advanced cancers. Sequencing was performed with immunoSEQ multiplex PCR; in TCRdb, only in-frame clones are kept and a portion is missing. The data hold roughly 18,000 clones, with around 87% observed a single time. The specimen comprised CD4+ or CD8+ T cells sorted from blood, sampled in a trial of the OX40 agonist ivuxolimab. The receptors stem from an adult with an advanced solid tumor such as melanoma, head and neck, liver or kidney cancer. Each CDR3 is given with its conserved first and last residue. A D gene is named only where the DNA matches it firmly. Size values are once, few and many counts, or a class for expanded clones, and some rows have none.

CASSIQGANEKLFF,TGTGCCAGCAGTATCCAGGGGGCGAATGAAAAACTGTTTTTT,TRBD1,TRBV28,TRBJ1-4,-
CAWDRSYGYTF,TGTGCCTGGGACAGGTCATATGGCTACACCTTC,-,TRBV30,TRBJ1-2,few
CASSSPYRENQPQHF,TGTGCCAGCAGTTCCCCTTACAGGGAAAATCAGCCCCAGCATTTT,-,TRBV28,TRBJ1-5,-
CASSGETGESFGYTF,TGCGCCAGCAGCGGGGAGACGGGTGAGTCGTTCGGCTACACCTTC,-,TRBV4-1,TRBJ1-2,-
CASNGAYEQYF,TGTGCCAGCAACGGGGCCTACGAGCAGTACTTC,-,TRBV28,TRBJ2-7,-
CASNPGTDTQYF,TGTGCCAGTAACCCGGGCACAGATACGCAGTATTTT,-,TRBV19,TRBJ2-3,-
CSVEQGEKLFF,TGCAGCGTTGAACAGGGAGAAAAACTGTTTTTT,-,TRBV29-1,TRBJ1-4,-
CASSRRSGKLYEQYF,TGTGCCAGCAGCCGTCGGTCAGGGAAATTGTACGAGCAGTACTTC,-,TRBV28,TRBJ2-7,few
CASSAVLADTQYF,TGTGCTAGCAGCGCCGTACTAGCAGATACGCAGTATTTT,-,TRBV7-7,TRBJ2-3,-
CASRQGQGENEQFF,TGCGCCAGCAGGCAGGGACAGGGGGAGAATGAGCAGTTCTTC,TRBD1,TRBV5-1,TRBJ2-1,-
CASLAISYEQYF,TGTGCCAGCTTGGCCATCTCCTACGAGCAGTACTTC,-,TRBV6-5,TRBJ2-7,-
CASSLKRGLNTEAFF,TGTGCCAGCAGCTTAAAAAGGGGGCTTAACACTGAAGCTTTCTTT,TRBD1,TRBV7-3,TRBJ1-1,-
CASSQDRYYEQYF,TGCGCCAGCAGCCAAGACAGGTACTACGAGCAGTACTTC,-,TRBV4-3,TRBJ2-7,-
CASSILADSYNEQFF,TGTGCCAGTAGCATACTAGCGGATTCCTACAATGAGCAGTTCTTC,TRBD2,TRBV19,TRBJ2-1,-
CASSQGVRTEAFF,TGTGCCAGCAGCCAGGGGGTTCGAACTGAAGCTTTCTTT,-,TRBV14,TRBJ1-1,-
CASSVIQGMNNQPQHF,TGTGCCAGCAGTGTAATACAGGGGATGAACAATCAGCCCCAGCATTTT,TRBD1,TRBV25-1,TRBJ1-5,-
CASSLASPTDTQYF,TGCGCCAGCAGCTTGGCTAGCCCCACAGATACGCAGTATTTT,-,TRBV5-1,TRBJ2-3,once
CASSLSPEGLYGYTF,TGTGCCAGCAGTTTATCTCCCGAGGGTCTCTATGGCTACACCTTC,-,TRBV27,TRBJ1-2,-
CASSQLAAREQYF,TGCGCCAGCAGCCAACTAGCGGCTCGCGAGCAGTACTTC,TRBD2,TRBV4-1,TRBJ2-7,-
CASIGAGQPQHF,TGTGCCAGTATAGGGGCCGGTCAGCCCCAGCATTTT,-,TRBV19,TRBJ1-5,once
CASSFTGRYNEQFF,TGTGCCAGCAGTTTTACGGGACGATACAATGAGCAGTTCTTC,-,TRBV28,TRBJ2-1,few
CASSLPGQGEGYTF,TGTGCCAGCAGCTTACCGGGACAGGGAGAGGGCTACACCTTC,TRBD1,TRBV5-6,TRBJ1-2,-
CASSVGDSLHEQYF,TGTGCCAGCAGCGTAGGGGATAGCCTCCACGAGCAGTACTTC,-,TRBV9,TRBJ2-7,few
CAWSGGQAATNEKLFF,TGTGCCTGGAGCGGAGGGCAGGCCGCAACTAATGAAAAACTGTTTTTT,-,TRBV30,TRBJ1-4,-
CASSFTANNEQFF,TGTGCCAGCAGCTTCACAGCAAACAATGAGCAGTTCTTC,-,TRBV7-6,TRBJ2-1,few
CASSQDDHGNTEAFF,TGCGCCAGCAGCCAAGATGATCATGGAAACACTGAAGCTTTCTTT,-,TRBV4-1,TRBJ1-1,few
CASSQSSSQTLTNEQFF,TGCGCCAGCAGCCAATCCTCGTCTCAGACTCTAACCAATGAGCAGTTCTTC,-,TRBV4-3,TRBJ2-1,-
CASSDPGPSQEYF,TGTGCCAGCAGTGATCCGGGACCTTCACAAGAGTACTTC,-,TRBV28,TRBJ2-7,-
CASSSPFLAGGFGEQYF,TGTGCCAGCAGTTCCCCCTTCCTAGCGGGAGGGTTCGGCGAGCAGTACTTC,TRBD2,TRBV28,TRBJ2-7,-
CASSFVAGDIYGYTF,TGTGCCAGCAGCTTTGTCGCGGGGGACATCTATGGCTACACCTTC,-,TRBV5-6,TRBJ1-2,-
CASSLGWDQPQHF,TGTGCCAGCAGCTTGGGGTGGGATCAGCCCCAGCATTTT,-,TRBV7-2,TRBJ1-5,-
CASNDGLAGNNEQFF,TGTGCCAGTAACGACGGACTAGCGGGAAACAATGAGCAGTTCTTC,TRBD2,TRBV19,TRBJ2-1,-
CASSQEWQNNQPQHF,TGCGCCAGCAGCCAAGAATGGCAGAACAATCAGCCCCAGCATTTT,-,TRBV4-1,TRBJ1-5,-
CASSAGEGYEQYF,TGTGCCAGCAGTGCAGGGGAGGGCTACGAGCAGTACTTC,-,TRBV6-4,TRBJ2-7,-
CASREGNQPQHF,TGTGCCAGCAGAGAAGGTAATCAGCCCCAGCATTTT,-,TRBV27,TRBJ1-5,-
CASSALAGDYEQYF,TGTGCCAGCAGTGCCCTAGCGGGAGACTACGAGCAGTACTTC,TRBD2,TRBV27,TRBJ2-7,-
CASSIGIEAFF,TGTGCCAGTAGTATTGGCATTGAAGCTTTCTTT,-,TRBV19,TRBJ1-1,few
CASSQDLGMISGNTIYF,TGTGCCAGCAGCCAAGATTTAGGCATGATCTCTGGAAACACCATATATTTT,-,TRBV14,TRBJ1-3,-
CASSDFNEAYGYTF,TGTGCCAGCAGTGATTTTAATGAGGCTTATGGCTACACCTTC,-,TRBV25-1,TRBJ1-2,once
CASSLGQGAVYEQYF,TGTGCCAGCAGCCTGGGACAGGGGGCGGTCTACGAGCAGTACTTC,TRBD1,TRBV9,TRBJ2-7,-
CASSVGDYKIYEQYF,TGTGCCAGTAGTGTTGGGGACTATAAGATCTACGAGCAGTACTTC,TRBD2,TRBV19,TRBJ2-7,-
CASSLVVSGGEQYF,TGTGCCAGCAGCTTAGTCGTTAGCGGGGGCGAGCAGTACTTC,TRBD2,TRBV13,TRBJ2-7,-
CASREASGRNTQYF,TGTGCCAGCAGGGAAGCTAGCGGGAGGAATACGCAGTATTTT,TRBD2,TRBV27,TRBJ2-3,-
CASSPTRDGPQHF,TGTGCCAGCAGTCCTACACGCGATGGGCCCCAGCATTTT,-,TRBV27,TRBJ1-5,-
CASSVGVNQPQHF,TGCGCCAGCAGCGTAGGCGTCAATCAGCCCCAGCATTTT,-,TRBV10-2,TRBJ1-5,-
CASSQGLMGGRPEQYF,TGCGCCAGCAGCCAAGGCCTGATGGGCGGGAGACCCGAGCAGTACTTC,TRBD2,TRBV4-1,TRBJ2-7,-
CASSQPSGRSGDTQYF,TGCGCCAGCAGTCAACCTAGCGGGAGGAGTGGGGATACGCAGTATTTT,TRBD2,TRBV23-1,TRBJ2-3,-
CASSFGTSGQTGELFF,TGCGCCAGCAGCTTTGGGACTAGCGGACAAACCGGGGAGCTGTTTTTT,TRBD2,TRBV5-1,TRBJ2-2,-
CASSRDRDLGNTIYF,TGTGCCAGCAGCCGGGACAGGGACTTAGGAAACACCATATATTTT,TRBD1,TRBV2,TRBJ1-3,-
CASSQGAGGYTF,TGCGCCAGCAGCCAAGGGGCGGGTGGCTACACCTTC,-,TRBV4-1,TRBJ1-2,-